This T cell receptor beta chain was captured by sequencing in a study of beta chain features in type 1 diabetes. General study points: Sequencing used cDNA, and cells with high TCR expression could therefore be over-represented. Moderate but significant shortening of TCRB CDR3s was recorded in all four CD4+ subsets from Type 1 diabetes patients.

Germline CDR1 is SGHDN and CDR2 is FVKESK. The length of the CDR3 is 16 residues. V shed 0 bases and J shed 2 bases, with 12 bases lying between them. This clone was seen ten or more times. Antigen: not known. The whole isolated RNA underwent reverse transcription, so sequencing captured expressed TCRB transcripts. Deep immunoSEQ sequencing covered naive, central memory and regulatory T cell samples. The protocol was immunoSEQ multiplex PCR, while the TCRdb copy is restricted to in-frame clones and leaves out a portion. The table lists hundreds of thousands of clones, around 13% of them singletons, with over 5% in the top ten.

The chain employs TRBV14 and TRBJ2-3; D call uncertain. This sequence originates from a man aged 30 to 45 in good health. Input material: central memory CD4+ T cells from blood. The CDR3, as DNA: TGTGCCAGCAGCCAAGATGGGCCCCTTACCACAGATACGCAGTATTTT. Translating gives CASSQDGPLTTDTQYF.